This T cell receptor (beta chain) was recovered during a study of Graves' ophthalmopathy and Graves' hyperthyroidism. On the study more broadly: Peripheral blood (taken before any treatment) was collected at initial diagnosis.

The CDR3 totals 12 residues. RNA transcripts yielded amplified TCR beta CDR3 regions. An initial RT-PCR round employing HTBI primers preceded a second-round multiplex PCR. TCRdb analysed the multiplex PCR reads with MiXCR anew, one entry per CDR3 protein. The repertoire holds approximately 380,000 distinct CDR3 sequences, with about 21% as singletons. Aged 18 to 65, hyperthyroidism patients had been newly diagnosed, with under 2 months' duration. Certain patients, namely those with other autoimmune diseases, uncontrolled infections, pregnancy or lactation, were excluded. In this sample, this clonotype turned up many times. An end of the junction does not agree with germline; a read error may underlie this.

The specimen was peripheral blood. The chain carries TRBV12-3 or TRBV12-4 and TRBJ2-4; tentative D call: TRBD2 (5 bases). The TCR originated in a woman between 18 and 29 years old with stable Graves' hyperthyroidism. The CDR3 DNA reads as TGTGCCAGCAGCCTCCCGGGGAACATTAAGTACTTC. Its translation: CASSLPGNIKYF.